This is a list of T cell receptor beta chains from one sample in a study of T cell responses to AZD1222 COVID-19 vaccine. Here immunoSEQ multiplex PCR was the method, and the copy in TCRdb shows in-frame clones only, minus some. This table has tens of thousands of clones, around 80% appearing once. Sample: peripheral blood, taken 28 days after the second AZD1222 dose. The source is an adult who received the AZD1222 COVID-19 vaccine. The CDR3 runs from the conserved cysteine through the conserved F or W. D genes are given only for firm matches. Rows give clone size only sometimes, using once, few, many, or a class for an expanded clone.

J: TRBJ2-3; size: .; V: TRBV7-8; D: TRBD2; DNA: TGTGCCAGCAGCTTCGGGGGGGCCTTAGATACGCAGTATTTT; CDR3: CASSFGGALDTQYF
J: TRBJ1-1; size: .; V: TRBV3-1/TRBV3-2; D: TRBD1; DNA: TGTGCCAGCAGCTCGACAGGGATCATGAACACTGAAGCTTTCTTT; CDR3: CASSSTGIMNTEAFF
J: TRBJ1-1; size: .; V: TRBV18; D: .; DNA: TGTGCCAGCTCAGGGTCTAATGCGTACACTGAAGCTTTCTTT; CDR3: CASSGSNAYTEAFF
J: TRBJ1-4; size: .; V: TRBV5-5; D: .; DNA: TGTGCCAGCAGCCGGGGTAGTAATAATGAAAAACTGTTTTTT; CDR3: CASSRGSNNEKLFF
J: TRBJ2-7; size: once; V: TRBV6-1; D: TRBD1; DNA: TGTGCCAGCAGTGAATTCTCCGGGACAGGGAGCTCCTACGAGCAGTACTTC; CDR3: CASSEFSGTGSSYEQYF
J: TRBJ2-1; size: .; V: TRBV19; D: .; DNA: TGTGCCAGTAGCCCCCCAAACTCACCGAAGTTGTACGAGCAGTTCTTC; CDR3: CASSPPNSPKLYEQFF
J: TRBJ2-1; size: .; V: TRBV28; D: TRBD2; DNA: TGTGCCAGCACTGAAATAGGACTAGCGGGGGATAAGCAGTTCTTC; CDR3: CASTEIGLAGDKQFF
J: TRBJ1-4; size: few; V: TRBV6-4; D: .; DNA: TGTGCCGCCGTCGGCACACCAACTAATGAAAAACTGTTTTTT; CDR3: CAAVGTPTNEKLFF
J: TRBJ2-7; size: .; V: TRBV6-2/TRBV6-3; D: TRBD1; DNA: TGTGCCAGCAGTTCTCCTGGACAGGTGAACGTATACGAGCAGTACTTC; CDR3: CASSSPGQVNVYEQYF
J: TRBJ1-2; size: .; V: TRBV10-3; D: TRBD1; DNA: TGTGCCATCCCGGCCACCAGAACCGGGACAGGGGACTATGGCTACACCTTC; CDR3: CAIPATRTGTGDYGYTF
J: TRBJ1-2; size: .; V: TRBV5-1; D: .; DNA: TGCGCCAGCAGCGACGGGTATTATGGCTACACCTTC; CDR3: CASSDGYYGYTF
J: TRBJ2-7; size: .; V: TRBV7-9; D: .; DNA: TGTGCCAGCAGCTTAGGATCGGGCGGACAGGAGGGATTAGAGCAGTACTTC; CDR3: CASSLGSGGQEGLEQYF
J: TRBJ1-1; size: few; V: TRBV11-2; D: .; DNA: TGTGCCAGCAGCTTAGAAGGGGTAGGCACTGAAGCTTTCTTT; CDR3: CASSLEGVGTEAFF
J: TRBJ2-5; size: .; V: TRBV2; D: TRBD1; DNA: TGTGCCAGCAATAAGAAATCCGACAGGGAGACCCAAAACAACAAAGAGACCCAGTACTTC; CDR3: CASNKKSDRETQNNKETQYF
J: TRBJ2-3; size: .; V: TRBV7-9; D: TRBD2; DNA: TGTGCCAGCAGCTTGAGGACTAGGGCAGATACGCAGTATTTT; CDR3: CASSLRTRADTQYF
J: TRBJ1-6; size: .; V: TRBV6-5; D: TRBD1; DNA: TGTGCCAGCAGTTACGGAGGACAGGCGAATTCACCCCTCCACTTT; CDR3: CASSYGGQANSPLHF